Presented here are 28 T cell receptor beta chains from one specimen sequenced in a study of blood T cell repertoires in COVID-19. Method: immunoSEQ multiplex PCR; TCRdb's copy keeps in-frame clones and lacks some. The data contain over 200,000 clones, 80% to 90% of them singletons. What was sequenced was PBMCs or T cells enriched from blood (not recorded which). The receptors derive from a man younger than 45 who had recovered from COVID-19.

The V and J genes are TRBV2 and TRBJ2-1; D unclear. V lost 6 bases and J 5 bases, leaving 14 bases between the germline ends. Germline V gene sequence: CDR1 SNHLY, CDR2 FYNNEI. This CDR3 region has 14 residues. The CDR3 sequence: CASSWQKLNNEQFF. The CDR3 region has the DNA TGTGCCAGCAGCTGGCAGAAGTTGAACAATGAGCAGTTCTTC.

Comment on this clone: Given a much more abundant clone one base away, this may be a read error. The CDR3 is CASSRGYEQYF. CDR3 bases: TGTGCCAGCAGCCGGGGCTACGAGCAGTACTTC. The chain is built from TRBV7-2 and TRBJ2-7, with TRBD2 as a possible D gene (5 bases). Trimming removed 5 bases at V and 3 bases at J, with 5 bases between. Germline V lookup: CDR1 SGHTA, CDR2 FQGNSA. This CDR3 comprises 11 residues.

The chain employs TRBV6-5 and TRBJ1-3; D is ambiguous. This CDR3 spans 13 amino acids. The V gene's germline CDR1 is MNHEY and CDR2 SVGAGI. V was clipped by 6 bases and J by 1 base, with 7 bases between them. The CDR3 spells CASRAFSGNTIYF. The CDR3 DNA sequence: TGTGCCAGCAGAGCCTTTTCTGGAAACACCATATATTTT.

The CDR3 sequence: CASSHDSGGSYNEQFF. The CDR3 DNA follows: TGTGCCAGCAGTCACGATAGCGGGGGCTCCTACAATGAGCAGTTCTTC. The gene calls are TRBV7-9 and TRBJ2-1, with 9 bases that match TRBD2. The CDR3 consists of 16 residues. Germline V CDR1 and CDR2: SEHNR, FQNEAQ (reference sequence). J gave up 0 bases and V 6 bases, and 6 bases lay outside the gene matches.

Comments on this clone: Sequence at one end of the junction differs from germline and may be a read error. This chain uses TRBV10-1 with TRBJ1-1, with a weak D call TRBD1 (6 bases). This CDR3 has 14 amino acids. Germline assignment: CDR1 WNHNN and CDR2 SYGVQD (reference sequence). The CDR3 spells CASSESAGATEAFF. CDR3 DNA: TGCGCCAGCAGTGAGTCGGCGGGGGCCACTGAGGCTTTCTTT.

J is TRBJ2-5 and V is TRBV3-1 (or the pseudogene TRBV3-2); D uncertain. V gave up 4 bases and J gave up 1 base, with 13 bases separating them. Looked up from germline, CDR1 is LGHDT and CDR2 is YNNKEL (reference sequence). The CDR3 loop spans 15 amino acids. The CDR3 reads CASSRQTAIQETQYF. In DNA, the CDR3 is TGTGCCAGCAGCCGTCAGACTGCCATCCAAGAGACCCAGTACTTC.

This chain connects TRBV5-1 to TRBJ1-6; the match to TRBD1 covers 8 bases. The CDR3 has 17 amino acids. The J segment lost 7 bases and the V segment lost 5 bases, leaving 14 bases of the junction unmatched. Germline CDR1 SGHRS, CDR2 YFSETQ. The CDR3 protein is CASRTNYRTGYNSPLHF. CDR3 DNA sequence: TGCGCCAGCAGAACAAACTACCGGACAGGGTACAATTCACCCCTCCACTTT. The variable domain in full, with the rest retrieved from reference TRBV5-1 and TRBJ1-6, is KAGVTQTPRYLIKTRGQQVTLSCSPISGHRSVSWYQQTPGQGLQFLFEYFSETQRNKGNFPGRFSGRQFSNSRSEMNVSTLELGDSALYLCASRTNYRTGYNSPLHFGNGTRLTVT.

On this clone itself: The junction shows a germline mismatch at one end, possibly a read error. The rearrangement joins TRBV28 to TRBJ1-1; maybe TRBD1 (6 bases). This CDR3 has 16 amino acids. From germline, CDR1 is MDHEN and CDR2 SYDVKM. The CDR3 protein is CASSSGPRVGATDAFF. CDR3 DNA sequence: TGTGCCAGCAGTTCGGGACCGAGGGTGGGGGCCACTGATGCTTTCTTT.

The chain uses TRBV30 and TRBJ2-7, with 8 bases matching TRBD1. The CDR3 is 15 amino acids. J was trimmed by 7 bases and V by 2 bases; bases with no gene match: 13. The germline CDR1 and CDR2 sequences are GTSNPN and SVGIG (reference sequence). CDR3 sequence: CAWSPLGTGVTEQYF. CDR3 DNA sequence: TGTGCCTGGAGTCCACTAGGGACAGGCGTGACAGAGCAGTACTTC.

The genes are TRBV18 and TRBJ1-3, with D perhaps matching TRBD1 (5 bases). The CDR3 length is 19 residues. The V end was cut by 3 bases, the J end by 0 bases, with 21 bases between. Germline V lookup: CDR1 KGHSH, CDR2 LQKENI. The CDR3 sequence: CASSPSGLLGANSGNTIYF. The CDR3 DNA is TGTGCCAGCTCACCTTCAGGCCTCCTAGGGGCTAACTCTGGAAACACCATATATTTT.

The chain employs TRBV19 and TRBJ2-2, with TRBD2 matching 8 bases. The V gene's germline CDR1 is LNHDA and CDR2 SQIVND (reference sequence). V shed 1 base and J 8 bases; nucleotides not matched to a gene: 6. This CDR3 has 15 residues. The CDR3: CASSIGAGGAGELFF. The CDR3 region has the DNA TGTGCCAGTAGTATAGGGGCGGGAGGAGCTGGGGAGCTGTTTTTT.

The rearrangement uses TRBV6-1 and TRBJ1-6, with no clear D. Trimming took 3 bases from V and 10 from J, leaving 10 bases between them. The CDR3 length is 13 residues. Germline lookup yields CDR1 MNHNS and CDR2 SASEGT. Here the CDR3 reads CASSDRGSSPLHF. The CDR3 region has the DNA TGTGCCAGCAGTGATCGGGGTAGCTCACCCCTCCACTTT.

V and J are TRBV6-6 and TRBJ1-5, with D perhaps matching TRBD1 (5 bases). V was cut by 5 bases and J by 0 bases, with 14 bases left in between. The CDR3 runs to 16 residues. Germline assignment: CDR1 MNHNY and CDR2 SVGAGI (reference sequence). The CDR3 DNA reads TGTGCCAGCAGTCGAGGACACTCCCTTAGCAATCAGCCCCAGCATTTT. Translated: CASSRGHSLSNQPQHF.

The chain couples TRBV11-3 to TRBJ2-1; D possibly corresponds to TRBD2 (6 bases). CDR3 length equals 14 residues. Trimming pared 3 bases from V and 4 bases from J, leaving 10 bases between. The germline V gene encodes CDR1 SGHNT and CDR2 YENEEA. CDR3 in amino acids: CASSFGLTYNEQFF. CDR3 in DNA: TGTGCCAGCAGCTTCGGACTAACGTACAATGAGCAGTTCTTC.

The V call is TRBV12-3 or TRBV12-4, the J call TRBJ1-1; tentatively, D is TRBD1 (6 bases). Trimming removed 7 bases from V and 5 bases from J, with 14 bases in between. The CDR3 consists of 13 residues. The CDR3 here is CASKPLGATEAFF. The CDR3 coding sequence is TGTGCCAGCAAGCCGCTGGGGGCTACTGAAGCTTTCTTT.

The V call is TRBV29-1, the J call TRBJ2-1; D is ambiguous. The CDR3 consists of 15 residues. Trimming cost V 4 bases and J 7 bases, with 20 bases left between them. Looked up from germline, CDR1 is SQVTM and CDR2 is ANQGSEA. The CDR3 region is CSVVPSSDRMNEQFF. The CDR3, as DNA: TGCAGCGTTGTCCCGTCCAGCGATCGCATGAATGAGCAGTTCTTC.

This clone was observed once. The chain employs TRBV4-3 and TRBJ2-3, with D perhaps matching TRBD2 (6 bases). Germline values: CDR1 LGHNA, CDR2 YSLEER. The length of the CDR3 is 15 residues. V lost 5 bases and J 4 bases, leaving 16 bases between the germline ends. CDR3 in amino acids: CASSETQGLADTQYF. The CDR3 region has the DNA TGCGCCAGCAGCGAAACGCAGGGACTCGCAGATACGCAGTATTTT.

This chain joins TRBV19 and TRBJ1-1; D ambiguous. Germline loops: CDR1 LNHDA, CDR2 SQIVND (reference sequence). The V gene lost 3 bases and the J gene lost 2 bases, with 13 bases spanning the gap. The CDR3 is 15 residues long. CDR3 in amino acids: CASSIQAGLNTEAFF. The CDR3 nucleotides are TGTGCCAGTAGTATCCAGGCAGGTCTTAACACTGAAGCTTTCTTT.

This chain joins TRBV5-1 and TRBJ2-7; a possible D gene is TRBD1 (6 bases). The germline V and J ends were trimmed by 4 bases and 8 bases, with 13 bases remaining between them. Germline CDR1 and CDR2: SGHRS and YFSETQ. The CDR3 contains 12 residues. The CDR3 loop reads CASSRMDSKQYF. The DNA for the CDR3 is TGCGCCAGCAGCCGAATGGACAGCAAGCAGTACTTC.

The V call is TRBV20-1, the J call TRBJ2-7, with D possibly matching TRBD1 (6 bases). CDR1 DFQATT and CDR2 SNEGSKA come from the germline V gene (reference sequence). The CDR3 is made up of 11 amino acids. V was trimmed by 4 bases and J by 5 bases, leaving 9 bases between them. Here the CDR3 reads CSANTGNEQYF. In DNA, the CDR3 is TGCAGTGCTAATACAGGGAACGAGCAGTACTTC.

J is TRBJ2-5 and V is TRBV19; D unclear. The CDR3 covers 17 residues. Germline V CDR1 and CDR2: LNHDA, SQIVND (reference sequence). V lost 2 bases and J 3 bases, leaving 19 bases between the germline ends. The CDR3 reads CASSIWSETTRKETQYF. CDR3 nucleotides: TGTGCCAGTAGTATATGGTCAGAAACTACGAGGAAAGAGACCCAGTACTTC.

V usage is TRBV11-3 and J usage is TRBJ1-3, with TRBD1 matching over 8 bases. Unmatched junction bases numbered 1, after V lost 4 bases and J lost 2 bases. Germline V gives CDR1 SGHNT, CDR2 YENEEA. CDR3 length: 14 residues. The CDR3, as DNA: TGTGCCAGCAGCTCGACAGGGGCTGGAAACACCATATATTTT. Its translation: CASSSTGAGNTIYF.

The chain carries TRBV2 and TRBJ1-1, with 10 nucleotides matching TRBD1. CDR1 SNHLY and CDR2 FYNNEI come from the germline V gene. The CDR3 contains 17 residues. The ends lost 2 bases at V and 3 bases at J; junction bases unmatched: 9. The CDR3 DNA reads TGTGCCAGCAGTGAAACCCCACCGACAGGGGGCTACACTGAAGCTTTCTTT. It translates to CASSETPPTGGYTEAFF.

The V call is TRBV3-1 (or the pseudogene TRBV3-2), the J call TRBJ2-3; D gene uncertain. Germline-derived CDR1 and CDR2 are LGHDT and YNNKEL (reference sequence). The CDR3 extends over 12 amino acids. Trimming removed 6 bases from V and 3 bases from J, with 7 bases in between. This chain's CDR3 is CASSSQTDTQYF. CDR3 nucleotides: TGTGCCAGCAGTTCCCAAACAGATACGCAGTATTTT.

The CDR3 DNA reads TGCGCCAGCAGTGAACGGACAGGAAAAGACGAAAAACTGTTTTTT. Protein sequence: CASSERTGKDEKLFF. This chain joins TRBV10-2 and TRBJ1-4, with TRBD1 identical over 7 bases. The CDR3 is 15 amino acids. J gave up 8 bases and V 3 bases, and 9 bases lay outside the gene matches. Per the germline V gene, CDR1 is WSHSY and CDR2 is SAAADI.

This clone was seen only once. The V call is TRBV30, the J call TRBJ2-1; TRBD2 aligns across 9 bases. Trimming cost V 3 bases and J 0 bases; bases outside gene matches: 9. CDR1 and CDR2 (germline): GTSNPN, SVGIG (reference sequence). This CDR3 is built from 17 residues. This CDR3 reads CAWRGSGGTSSYNEQFF. CDR3 coding DNA: TGTGCCTGGAGGGGGAGCGGGGGGACTAGCTCCTACAATGAGCAGTTCTTC. The complete variable domain, with remaining parts taken from reference TRBV30 and TRBJ2-1, reads SQTIHQWPATLVQPVGSPLSLECTVEGTSNPNLYWYRQAAGRGLQLLFYSVGIGQISSEVPQNLSASRPQDRQFILSSKKLLLSDSGFYLCAWRGSGGTSSYNEQFFGPGTRLTVL.

CDR3 DNA sequence: TGTGCCAGCAGTACCACCTACGGCAATGAGCAGTTCTTC. Amino acid sequence: CASSTTYGNEQFF. The rearrangement links TRBV12-3 or TRBV12-4 to TRBJ2-1; D unclear. V lost 5 bases and J 6 bases, leaving 11 bases between the germline ends. This CDR3 comprises 13 residues.

V usage is TRBV2 and J usage is TRBJ2-2, with D perhaps TRBD2 (6 bases). This CDR3 has 15 amino acids. Germline CDR1 SNHLY, CDR2 FYNNEI. Trimming removed 6 bases from V and 2 bases from J, with 13 bases in between. CDR3 region: CASSLGGVNTGELFF. The CDR3 bases are TGTGCCAGCAGCCTCGGAGGGGTTAACACCGGGGAGCTGTTTTTT.